This T cell receptor beta chain was sequenced in a study of cytomegalovirus exposure and HLA in healthy donors. Study results and caveats: The dataset shows that most TCR sequences were rare, while some public TCRs occurred in many donors. According to a subsequent analysis, TCR clusters from the first cohort were inclined to appear together in the roughly 110 validation repertoires. Overall, some 160 TCR beta chains were annotated as cytomegalovirus-associated.

CDR1 and CDR2 from the germline V gene are LNHDA and SQIVND (reference sequence). V shed 1 base, J shed 5 bases, and the junction held 10 bases outside the gene matches. The CDR3 has 17 amino acids. Profiling relied on immunoSEQ multiplex PCR, and the TCRdb table lists in-frame clones only, not all of them. The sample lists about 88,000 clones; roughly 83% were seen once. The donors were members of the roughly 130-subject validation cohort (separate from the roughly 700-subject first cohort). As concerns this clone: Its antigen is as yet unknown.

The gene calls are TRBV19 and TRBJ1-5; TRBD1 agrees at 8 bases. The sample comprised PBMCs. The receptor comes from a woman between 18 and 29 years old in good health and CMV-seropositive. The CDR3 DNA follows: TGTGCCAGTAGTATAGGGGACAGGACCACCAGGTATCAGCCCCAGCATTTT. This sequence encodes CASSIGDRTTRYQPQHF.